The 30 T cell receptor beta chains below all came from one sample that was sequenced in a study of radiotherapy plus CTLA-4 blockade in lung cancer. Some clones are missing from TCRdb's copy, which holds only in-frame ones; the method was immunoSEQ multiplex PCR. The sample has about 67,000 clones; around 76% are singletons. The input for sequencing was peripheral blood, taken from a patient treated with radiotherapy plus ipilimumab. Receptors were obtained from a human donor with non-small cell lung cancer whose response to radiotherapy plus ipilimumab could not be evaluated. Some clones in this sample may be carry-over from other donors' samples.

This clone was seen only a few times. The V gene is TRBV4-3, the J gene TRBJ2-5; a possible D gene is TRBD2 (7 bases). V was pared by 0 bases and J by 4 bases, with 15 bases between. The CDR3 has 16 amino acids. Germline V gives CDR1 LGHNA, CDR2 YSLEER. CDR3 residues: CASSQDWFRGGETQYF. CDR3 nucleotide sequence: TGCGCCAGCAGCCAAGATTGGTTTAGGGGGGGAGAGACCCAGTACTTC.

The DNA of the CDR3 is TGCAGCGCCATTCAGGGGGCCCCCTACGAGCAGTACTTC. As protein: CSAIQGAPYEQYF. The V call is TRBV29-1, the J call TRBJ2-7, with TRBD1 identical over 8 bases. The CDR3 consists of 13 residues. Germline lookup yields CDR1 SQVTM and CDR2 ANQGSEA. Trimming took 7 bases from V and 2 from J; bases not matched to a gene: 7.

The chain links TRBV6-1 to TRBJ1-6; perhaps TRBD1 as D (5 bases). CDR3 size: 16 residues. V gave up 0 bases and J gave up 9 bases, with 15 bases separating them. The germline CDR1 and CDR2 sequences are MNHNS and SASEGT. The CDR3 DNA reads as TGTGCCAGCAGTGAAGCTGGAGGGGCAAGTGTTTCACCCCTCCACTTT. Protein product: CASSEAGGASVSPLHF.

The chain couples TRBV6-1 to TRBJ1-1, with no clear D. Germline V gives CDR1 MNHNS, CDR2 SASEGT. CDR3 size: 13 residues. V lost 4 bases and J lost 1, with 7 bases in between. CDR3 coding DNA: TGTGCCAGCAGTGGACTGTCGAACACTGAAGCTTTCTTT. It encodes CASSGLSNTEAFF.

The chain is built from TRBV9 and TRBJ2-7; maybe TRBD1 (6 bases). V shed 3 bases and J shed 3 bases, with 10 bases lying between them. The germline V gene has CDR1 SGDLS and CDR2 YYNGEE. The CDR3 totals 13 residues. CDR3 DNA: TGTGCCAGCAGCGCTAGACAGGACTACGAGCAGTACTTC. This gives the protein CASSARQDYEQYF. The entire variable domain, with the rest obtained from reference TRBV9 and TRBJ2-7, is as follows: DSGVTQTPKHLITATGQRVTLRCSPRSGDLSVYWYQQSLDQGLQFLIQYYNGEERAKGNILERFSAQQFPDLHSELNLSSLELGDSALYFCASSARQDYEQYFGPGTRLTVT.

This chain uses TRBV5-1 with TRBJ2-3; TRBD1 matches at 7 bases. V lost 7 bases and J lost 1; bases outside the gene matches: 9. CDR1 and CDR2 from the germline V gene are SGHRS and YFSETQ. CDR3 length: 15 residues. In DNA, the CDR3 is TGCGCCAGCGTCGAACAGGGGTTAGGCACAGATACGCAGTATTTT. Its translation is CASVEQGLGTDTQYF.

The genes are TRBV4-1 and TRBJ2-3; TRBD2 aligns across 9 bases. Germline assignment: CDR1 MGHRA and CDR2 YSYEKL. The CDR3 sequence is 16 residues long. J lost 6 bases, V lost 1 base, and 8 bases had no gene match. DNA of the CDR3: TGCGCCAGCAGCCAAGCGCTACTAGCGGGTAGGGATACGCAGTATTTT. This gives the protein CASSQALLAGRDTQYF.

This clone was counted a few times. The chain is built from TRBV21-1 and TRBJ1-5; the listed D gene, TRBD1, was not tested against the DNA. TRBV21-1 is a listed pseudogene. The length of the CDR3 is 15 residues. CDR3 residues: CASSNQGHGNQPQHF. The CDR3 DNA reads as TGTGCCAGCAGCAATCAGGGGCACGGCAATCAGCCCCAGCATTTT.

CDR3 in amino acids: CASSFSGGQKGEQFF. CDR3 nucleotide sequence: TGTGCCAGCAGCTTTAGCGGGGGGCAAAAGGGTGAGCAGTTCTTC. This chain connects TRBV7-6 to TRBJ2-1, with 10 positions matching TRBD2. V lost 3 bases, J lost 9 bases, and 8 bases stayed unmatched. The CDR3 is 15 amino acids. Germline CDR1 SGHVS, CDR2 FNYEAQ.

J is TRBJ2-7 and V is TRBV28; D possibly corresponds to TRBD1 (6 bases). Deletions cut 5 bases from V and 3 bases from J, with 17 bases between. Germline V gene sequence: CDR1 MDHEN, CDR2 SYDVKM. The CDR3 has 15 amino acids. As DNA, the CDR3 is TGTGCCAGCAGTCAACAGGGTAGTATCCGCTACGAGCAGTACTTC. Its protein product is CASSQQGSIRYEQYF.

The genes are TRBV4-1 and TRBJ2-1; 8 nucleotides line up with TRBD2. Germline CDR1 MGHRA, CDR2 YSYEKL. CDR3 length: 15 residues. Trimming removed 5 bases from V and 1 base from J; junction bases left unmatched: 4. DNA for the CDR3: TGCGCCAGCAGCGAAGGACTAGCTTCCTACAATGAGCAGTTCTTC. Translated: CASSEGLASYNEQFF.

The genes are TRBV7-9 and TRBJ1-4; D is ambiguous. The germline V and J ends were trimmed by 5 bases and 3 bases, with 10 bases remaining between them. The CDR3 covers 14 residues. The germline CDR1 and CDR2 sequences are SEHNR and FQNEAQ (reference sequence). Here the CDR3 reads CASSMAGANEKLFF. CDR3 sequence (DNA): TGTGCCAGCAGCATGGCGGGAGCTAATGAAAAACTGTTTTTT.

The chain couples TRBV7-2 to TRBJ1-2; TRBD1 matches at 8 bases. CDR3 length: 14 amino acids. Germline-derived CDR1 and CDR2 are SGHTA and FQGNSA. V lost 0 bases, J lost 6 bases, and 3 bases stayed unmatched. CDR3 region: CASSLADRVDGYTF. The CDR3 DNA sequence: TGTGCCAGCAGCTTAGCGGACAGGGTAGATGGCTACACCTTC.

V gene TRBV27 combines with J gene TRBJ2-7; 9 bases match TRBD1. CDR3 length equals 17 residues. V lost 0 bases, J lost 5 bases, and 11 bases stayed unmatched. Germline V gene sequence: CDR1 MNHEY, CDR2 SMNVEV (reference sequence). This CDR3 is CASSLSAGTGFIDEQYF. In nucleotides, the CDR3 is TGTGCCAGCAGTTTATCGGCGGGGACAGGGTTTATCGACGAGCAGTACTTC.

The CDR3 sequence: CASSVALQGQGYTF. In DNA form, the CDR3 reads TGTGCCAGCAGCGTAGCTCTCCAGGGACAAGGCTACACCTTC. The chain carries TRBV9 and TRBJ1-2; maybe TRBD1 (6 bases). With 0 bases removed from V and 8 bases from J, the gap between germline ends came to 14 bases. From germline, CDR1 is SGDLS and CDR2 YYNGEE. The CDR3 has 14 residues.

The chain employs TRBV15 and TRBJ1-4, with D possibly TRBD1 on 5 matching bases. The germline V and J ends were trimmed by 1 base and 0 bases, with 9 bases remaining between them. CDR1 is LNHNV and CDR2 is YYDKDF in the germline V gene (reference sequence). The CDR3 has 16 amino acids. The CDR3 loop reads CATSRAPGATNEKLFF. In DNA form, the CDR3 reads TGTGCCACCAGCAGAGCCCCGGGGGCAACTAATGAAAAACTGTTTTTT.

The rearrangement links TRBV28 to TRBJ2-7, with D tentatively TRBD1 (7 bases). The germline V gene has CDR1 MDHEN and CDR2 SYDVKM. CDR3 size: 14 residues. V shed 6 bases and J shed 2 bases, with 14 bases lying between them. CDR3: CASRFQGGTYEQYF. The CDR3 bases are TGTGCCAGCAGATTTCAGGGGGGTACCTACGAGCAGTACTTC.

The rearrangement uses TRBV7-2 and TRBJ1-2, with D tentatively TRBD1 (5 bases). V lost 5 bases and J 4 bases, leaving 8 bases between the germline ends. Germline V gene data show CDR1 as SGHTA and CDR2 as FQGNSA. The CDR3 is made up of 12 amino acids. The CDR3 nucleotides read TGTGCCAGCAGCCGTGACAGCTATGGCTACACCTTC. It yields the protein CASSRDSYGYTF.

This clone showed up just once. CDR3 region: CASSPGDRGEKLFF. The CDR3 bases are TGCGCCAGCAGCCCTGGGGACAGAGGCGAAAAACTGTTTTTT. The genes are TRBV5-1 and TRBJ1-4; TRBD1 matches 7 bases. The CDR3 is 14 residues long. V lost 4 bases to trimming and J lost 8 bases; unmatched junction nucleotides: 8. Per germline, CDR1 SGHRS and CDR2 YFSETQ.

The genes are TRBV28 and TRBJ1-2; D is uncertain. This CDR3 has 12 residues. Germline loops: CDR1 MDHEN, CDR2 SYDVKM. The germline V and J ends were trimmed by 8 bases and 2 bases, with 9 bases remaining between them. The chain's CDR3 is CASQDGNYGYTF. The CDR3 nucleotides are TGTGCCAGCCAAGACGGGAACTATGGCTACACCTTC.

The CDR3 is CASSADRGETQYF. CDR3 nucleotide sequence: TGTGCCAGCAGTGCGGACAGGGGAGAGACCCAGTACTTC. The V and J genes are TRBV6-1 and TRBJ2-5, with 9 bases matching TRBD1. CDR3 length equals 13 residues. Germline V gene sequence: CDR1 MNHNS, CDR2 SASEGT. V was clipped by 4 bases and J by 4 bases; unmatched bases: 1.

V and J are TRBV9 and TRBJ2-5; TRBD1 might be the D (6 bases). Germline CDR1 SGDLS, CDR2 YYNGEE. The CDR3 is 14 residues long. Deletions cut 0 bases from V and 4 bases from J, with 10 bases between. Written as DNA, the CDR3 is TGTGCCAGCAGCGTAGACAGGGTTCCAGAGACCCAGTACTTC. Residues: CASSVDRVPETQYF.

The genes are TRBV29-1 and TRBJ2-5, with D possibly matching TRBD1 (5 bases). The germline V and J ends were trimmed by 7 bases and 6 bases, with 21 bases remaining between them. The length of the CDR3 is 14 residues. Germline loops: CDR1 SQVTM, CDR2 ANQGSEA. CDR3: CSATPQTQGKTQYF. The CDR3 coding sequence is TGCAGCGCTACCCCCCAGACTCAGGGAAAGACCCAGTACTTC. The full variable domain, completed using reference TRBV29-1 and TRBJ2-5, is SAVISQKPSRDICQRGTSLTIQCQVDSQVTMMFWYRQQPGQSLTLIATANQGSEATYESGFVIDKFPISRPNLTFSTLTVSNMSPEDSSIYLCSATPQTQGKTQYFGPGTRLLVL.

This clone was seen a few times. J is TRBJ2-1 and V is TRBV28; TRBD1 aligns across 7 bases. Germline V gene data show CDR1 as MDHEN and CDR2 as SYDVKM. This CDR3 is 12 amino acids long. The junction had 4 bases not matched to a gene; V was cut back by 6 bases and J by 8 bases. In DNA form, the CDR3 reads TGTGCCAGCAGCGTTACAGGGGATGAGCAGTTCTTC. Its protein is CASSVTGDEQFF.

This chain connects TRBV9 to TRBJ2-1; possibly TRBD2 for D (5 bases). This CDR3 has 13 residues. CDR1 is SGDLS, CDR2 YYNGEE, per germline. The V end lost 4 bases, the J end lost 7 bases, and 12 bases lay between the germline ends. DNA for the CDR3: TGTGCCAGCAGCCCGAGGGAAGGTAATGAGCAGTTCTTC. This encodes CASSPREGNEQFF.

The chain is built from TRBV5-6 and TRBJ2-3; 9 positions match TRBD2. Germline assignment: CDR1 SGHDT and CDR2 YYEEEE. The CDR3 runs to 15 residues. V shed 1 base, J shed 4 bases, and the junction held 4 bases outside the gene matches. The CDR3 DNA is TGTGCCAGCAGCTTGTGGGCGGGGGGGCCAGATACGCAGTATTTT. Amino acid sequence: CASSLWAGGPDTQYF.

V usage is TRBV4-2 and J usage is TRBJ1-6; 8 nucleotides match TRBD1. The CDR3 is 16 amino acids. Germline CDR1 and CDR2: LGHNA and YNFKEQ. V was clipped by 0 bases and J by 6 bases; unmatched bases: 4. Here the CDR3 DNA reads TGTGCCAGCAGCCAAGATGAGGACAGGGCTAATTCACCCCTCCACTTT. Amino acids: CASSQDEDRANSPLHF.

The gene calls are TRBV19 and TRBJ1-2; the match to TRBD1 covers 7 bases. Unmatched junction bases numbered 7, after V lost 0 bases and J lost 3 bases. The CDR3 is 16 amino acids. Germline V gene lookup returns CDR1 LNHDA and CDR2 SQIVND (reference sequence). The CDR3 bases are TGTGCCAGTAGTATAGATGTGGACAGGATCGACTATGGCTACACCTTC. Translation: CASSIDVDRIDYGYTF.

The CDR3, as DNA: TGTGCCAGCTCATTCGGGACATCGGCGAACTATGGCTACACCTTC. This translates into CASSFGTSANYGYTF. The chain joins TRBV18 to TRBJ1-2; D may be TRBD1 (6 bases). Trimming shortened V by 5 bases and J by 2 bases, and 15 bases separated the two germline ends. The CDR3 runs 15 residues. CDR1 and CDR2 (germline): KGHSH, LQKENI.

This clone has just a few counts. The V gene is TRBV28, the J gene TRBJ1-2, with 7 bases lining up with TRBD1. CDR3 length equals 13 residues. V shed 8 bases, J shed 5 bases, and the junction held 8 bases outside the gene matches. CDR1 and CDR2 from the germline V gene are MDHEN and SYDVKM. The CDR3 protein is CASADRARYGYTF. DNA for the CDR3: TGTGCCAGCGCCGACAGGGCTAGGTATGGCTACACCTTC.